This T cell receptor (beta chain) was observed in a study of OX40 agonist ivuxolimab in advanced cancers. Blood got drawn at baseline, again on cycle 4 day 1, and then on cycle 7 day 1. CDR3 length equals 15 residues. Germline CDR1 and CDR2: SGHVS and FQNEAQ. V lost 5 bases, J lost 4 bases, and 8 bases stayed unmatched. Some clones are missing from TCRdb's copy, which holds only in-frame ones; the method was immunoSEQ multiplex PCR. This sample has more than 75,000 clones, with more than 70% found just once. This sample comprised CD4+ or CD8+ T cells sorted from blood, obtained in a trial of the OX40 agonist ivuxolimab. The V and J genes are TRBV7-8 and TRBJ1-1; 9 bases align to TRBD1. The TCR was taken from an adult with an advanced solid tumor such as melanoma, head and neck, liver or kidney cancer. This CDR3 reads CASSLGQGRGTEAFF. CDR3 sequence (DNA): TGTGCCAGCAGCCTCGGACAGGGGAGGGGCACTGAAGCTTTCTTT.